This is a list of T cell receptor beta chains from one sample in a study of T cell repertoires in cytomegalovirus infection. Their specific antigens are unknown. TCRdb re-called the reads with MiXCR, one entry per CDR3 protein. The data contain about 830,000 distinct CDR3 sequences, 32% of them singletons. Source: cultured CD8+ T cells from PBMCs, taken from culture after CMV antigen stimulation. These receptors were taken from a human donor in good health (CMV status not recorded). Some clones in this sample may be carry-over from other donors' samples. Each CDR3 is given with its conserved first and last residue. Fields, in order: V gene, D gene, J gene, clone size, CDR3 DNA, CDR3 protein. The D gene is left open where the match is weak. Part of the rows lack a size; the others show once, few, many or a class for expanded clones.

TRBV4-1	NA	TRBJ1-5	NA	TGCGCCAGCAGCCAGCATGACCAAAGTAATCAGCCCCAGCATTTT	CASSQHDQSNQPQHF
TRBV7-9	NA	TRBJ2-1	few	TGTGCCAGCACCAGGGGAGGCAATGAGCAGTTCTTC	CASTRGGNEQFF
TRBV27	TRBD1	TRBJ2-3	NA	TGTGCCAGCCGACAGGGGAGTTTTATCACAGATACGCAGTATTTT	CASRQGSFITDTQYF
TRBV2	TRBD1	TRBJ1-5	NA	TGTGCGACAGGGGCTAGCAATCAGCCCCAGCATTTT	CATGASNQPQHF
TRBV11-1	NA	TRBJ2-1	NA	TGTGCCAGCAGCCCCCCCGGTCAGGGGCAATGGAATGAGCAGTTCTTC	CASSPPGQGQWNEQFF
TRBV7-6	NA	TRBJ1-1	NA	TGTGCCAGCAGCTTTGGATTGGGCAAGAACACTGAAGCTTTCTTT	CASSFGLGKNTEAFF
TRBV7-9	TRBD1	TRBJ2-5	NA	TGTGCCAGCAGCCCGCCCCGGACAGGCGAAGAGACCCAGTACTTC	CASSPPRTGEETQYF
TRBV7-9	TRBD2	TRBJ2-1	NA	TGTGCCAGCAGTCAAACTAGCGGGAGACACAATGAGCAGTTCTTC	CASSQTSGRHNEQFF
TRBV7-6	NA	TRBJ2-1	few	TGTGCCAGCAGCCCCTCCGGGACGGGGGAATGGTACTTC	CASSPSGTGEWYF
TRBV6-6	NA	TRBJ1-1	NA	TGTGCCAGCAGTTACCGACAGGCCACTGAAGCTTTCTTT	CASSYRQATEAFF
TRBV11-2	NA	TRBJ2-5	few	TGTGCCAGCAACGCTTACCTTGGCCGAGAGACCCAGTACTTC	CASNAYLGRETQYF
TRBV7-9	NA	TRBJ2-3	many	TGTGCCAGCAGCTTGCCGGGACATCTCACAGATACGCAGTATTTT	CASSLPGHLTDTQYF
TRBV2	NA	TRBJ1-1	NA	TGTGCCACCCGACCGCCGAACACTGAAGCTTTCTTT	CATRPPNTEAFF
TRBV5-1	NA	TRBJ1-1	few	TGCGCCAGCAAGCAGGGGATTATGAACACTGAAGCTTTCTTT	CASKQGIMNTEAFF
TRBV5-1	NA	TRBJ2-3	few	TGCGCCAGCAGCTCAACAATCGCAGATACGCAGTATTTT	CASSSTIADTQYF
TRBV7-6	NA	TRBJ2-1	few	TGTGCCAGCAGCGTCGGGACGACCTCCTACAATGAGCAGTTCTTC	CASSVGTTSYNEQFF
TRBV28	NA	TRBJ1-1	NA	TGTGCCAGCCAAGAATCGGGGATTTTTGACACTGAAGCTTTCTTT	CASQESGIFDTEAFF
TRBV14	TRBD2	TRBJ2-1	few	TGTGCCAGCAGCCAACCCTTTCATAAGGGAGAACTAGCGGGGACCAATGAGCAGTTCTTC	CASSQPFHKGELAGTNEQFF
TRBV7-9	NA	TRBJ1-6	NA	TGTGCCAGCATGATCGGCGGCTATAATTCACCCCTCCACTTT	CASMIGGYNSPLHF
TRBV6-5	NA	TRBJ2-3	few	TGTGCCAGCAGTTACGAGGCAGATACGCAGTATTTT	CASSYEADTQYF
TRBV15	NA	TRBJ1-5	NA	TGTGCCACCAGCAGAGATGTGGGTCGGCTTCAGCCCCAGCATTTT	CATSRDVGRLQPQHF